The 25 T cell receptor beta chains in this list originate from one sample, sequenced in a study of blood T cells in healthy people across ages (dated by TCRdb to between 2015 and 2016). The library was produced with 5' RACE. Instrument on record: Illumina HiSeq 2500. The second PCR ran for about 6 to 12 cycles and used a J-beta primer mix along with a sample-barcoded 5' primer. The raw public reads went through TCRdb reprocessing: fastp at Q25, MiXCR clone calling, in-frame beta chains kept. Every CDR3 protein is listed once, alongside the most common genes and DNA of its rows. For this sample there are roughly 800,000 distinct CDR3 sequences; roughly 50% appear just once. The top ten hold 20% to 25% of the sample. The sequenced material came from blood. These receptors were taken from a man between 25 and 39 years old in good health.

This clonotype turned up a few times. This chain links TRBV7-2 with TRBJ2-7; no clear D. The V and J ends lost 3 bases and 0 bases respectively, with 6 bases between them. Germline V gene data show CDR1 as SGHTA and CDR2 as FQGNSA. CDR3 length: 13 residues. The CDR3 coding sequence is TGTGCCAGCAGCTTGGAGATCTCCTACGAGCAGTACTTC. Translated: CASSLEISYEQYF.

The CDR3 loop reads CASSERGQLTDTQYF. In DNA, the CDR3 is TGTGCCAGCAGTGAAAGGGGACAGCTCACAGATACGCAGTATTTT. The genes are TRBV25-1 and TRBJ2-3; TRBD1 agrees at 7 bases. Germline V gene sequence: CDR1 MGHDK, CDR2 SYGVNS. With 2 bases clipped from V and 2 bases from J, the junction kept 4 bases outside the gene matches. This CDR3 is 15 amino acids long.

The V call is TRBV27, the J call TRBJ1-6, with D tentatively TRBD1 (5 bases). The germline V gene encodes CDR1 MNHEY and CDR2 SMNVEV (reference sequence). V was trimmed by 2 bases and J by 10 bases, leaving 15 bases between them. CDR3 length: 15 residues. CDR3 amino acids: CASSLIGTYRSPLHF. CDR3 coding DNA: TGTGCCAGCAGTTTAATTGGGACCTATAGGTCACCCCTCCACTTT.

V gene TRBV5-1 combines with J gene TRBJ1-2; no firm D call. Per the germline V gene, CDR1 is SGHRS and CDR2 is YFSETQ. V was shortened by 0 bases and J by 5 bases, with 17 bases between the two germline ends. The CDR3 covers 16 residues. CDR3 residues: CASSLGSGRAAYGYTF. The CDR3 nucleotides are TGCGCCAGCAGCTTGGGGAGTGGGCGAGCGGCTTATGGCTACACCTTC.

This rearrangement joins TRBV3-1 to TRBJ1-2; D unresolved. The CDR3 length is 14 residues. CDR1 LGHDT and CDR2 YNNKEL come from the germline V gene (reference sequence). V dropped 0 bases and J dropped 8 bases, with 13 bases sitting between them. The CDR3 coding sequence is TGTGCCAGCAGCCAAGATCAAAGGGTGCAAGGCTACACCTTC. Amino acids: CASSQDQRVQGYTF.

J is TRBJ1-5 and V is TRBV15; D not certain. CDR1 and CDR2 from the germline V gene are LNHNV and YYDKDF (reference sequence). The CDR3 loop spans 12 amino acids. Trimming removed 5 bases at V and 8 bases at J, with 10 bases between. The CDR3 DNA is TGTGCCACCAGCGAATCTAGGGAGCCCCAGCATTTT. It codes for CATSESREPQHF.

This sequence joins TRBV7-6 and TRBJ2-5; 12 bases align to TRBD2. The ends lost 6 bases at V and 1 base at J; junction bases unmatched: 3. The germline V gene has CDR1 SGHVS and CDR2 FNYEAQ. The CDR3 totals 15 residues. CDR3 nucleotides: TGTGCCAGCAGGGAGACTAGCGGGGGCCAAGAGACCCAGTACTTC. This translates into CASRETSGGQETQYF.

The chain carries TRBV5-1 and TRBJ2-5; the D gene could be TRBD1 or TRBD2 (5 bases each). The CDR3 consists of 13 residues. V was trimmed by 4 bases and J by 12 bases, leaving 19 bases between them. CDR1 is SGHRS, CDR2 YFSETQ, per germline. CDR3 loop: CASSQSGTDDKYF. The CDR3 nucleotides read TGCGCCAGCAGCCAGTCAGGGACGGACGATAAGTACTTC.

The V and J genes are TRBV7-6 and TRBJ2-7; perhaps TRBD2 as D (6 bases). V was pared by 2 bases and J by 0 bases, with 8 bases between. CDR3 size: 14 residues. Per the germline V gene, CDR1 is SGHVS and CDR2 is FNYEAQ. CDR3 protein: CASSLREASYEQYF. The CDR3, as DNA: TGTGCCAGCAGCTTAAGGGAGGCCTCCTACGAGCAGTACTTC. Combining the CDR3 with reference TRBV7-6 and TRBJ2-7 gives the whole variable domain GAGVSQSPRYKVTKRGQDVALRCDPISGHVSLYWYRQALGQGPEFLTYFNYEAQQDKSGLPNDRFSAERPEGSISTLTIQRTEQRDSAMYRCASSLREASYEQYFGPGTRLTVT.

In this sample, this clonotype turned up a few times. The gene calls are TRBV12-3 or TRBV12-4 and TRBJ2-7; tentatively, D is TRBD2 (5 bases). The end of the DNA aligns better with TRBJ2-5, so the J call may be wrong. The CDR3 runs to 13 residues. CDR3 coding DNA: TGTGCCAGCACCGAACTAGATTCAGGGACCCAGTACTTC. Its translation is CASTELDSGTQYF.

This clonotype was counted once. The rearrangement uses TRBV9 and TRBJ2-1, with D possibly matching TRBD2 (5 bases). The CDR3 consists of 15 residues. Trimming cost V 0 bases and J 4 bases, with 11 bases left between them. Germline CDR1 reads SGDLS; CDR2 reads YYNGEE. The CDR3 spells CASSVGTAEYNEQFF. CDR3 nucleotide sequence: TGTGCCAGCAGCGTAGGTACAGCGGAATACAATGAGCAGTTCTTC.

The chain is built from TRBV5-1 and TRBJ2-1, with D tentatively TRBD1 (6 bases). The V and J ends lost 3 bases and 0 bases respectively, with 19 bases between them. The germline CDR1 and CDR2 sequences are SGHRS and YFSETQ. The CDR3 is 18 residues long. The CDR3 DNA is TGCGCCAGCAGCTCCACTCTACAGGGACCCAGCTCCTACAATGAGCAGTTCTTC. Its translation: CASSSTLQGPSSYNEQFF.

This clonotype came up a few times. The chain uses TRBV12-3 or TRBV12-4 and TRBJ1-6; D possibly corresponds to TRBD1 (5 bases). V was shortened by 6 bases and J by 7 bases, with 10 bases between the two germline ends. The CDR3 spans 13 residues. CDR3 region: CASSNDRNSPLHF. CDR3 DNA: TGTGCCAGCAGCAATGACAGAAATTCACCCCTCCACTTT.

The chain's CDR3 is CASSLRVNNEQFF. CDR3 nucleotides: TGTGCCAGCAGCCTCCGGGTCAACAATGAGCAGTTCTTC. The rearrangement joins TRBV5-6 to TRBJ2-1; D gene ambiguous. Germline CDR1 and CDR2: SGHDT and YYEEEE. This CDR3 contains 13 residues. With 4 bases removed from V and 5 bases from J, the gap between germline ends came to 10 bases.

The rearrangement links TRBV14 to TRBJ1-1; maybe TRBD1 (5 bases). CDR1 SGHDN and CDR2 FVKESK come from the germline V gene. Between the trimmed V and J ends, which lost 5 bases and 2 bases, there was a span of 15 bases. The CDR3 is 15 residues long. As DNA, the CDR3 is TGTGCCAGCAGCTGGGAGTGGGGCAGAAACACTGAAGCTTTCTTT. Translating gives CASSWEWGRNTEAFF. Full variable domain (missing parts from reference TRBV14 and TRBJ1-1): EAGVTQFPSHSVIEKGQTVTLRCDPISGHDNLYWYRRVMGKEIKFLLHFVKESKQDESGMPNNRFLAERTGGTYSTLKVQPAELEDSGVYFCASSWEWGRNTEAFFGQGTRLTVV.

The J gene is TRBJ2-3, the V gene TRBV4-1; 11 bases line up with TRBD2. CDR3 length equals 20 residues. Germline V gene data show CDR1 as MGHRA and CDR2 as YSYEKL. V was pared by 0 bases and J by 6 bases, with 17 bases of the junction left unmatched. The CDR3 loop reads CASSQDDTAGLADTGDTQYF. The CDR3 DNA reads TGCGCCAGCAGCCAAGATGACACAGCGGGACTAGCGGATACCGGGGATACGCAGTATTTT.

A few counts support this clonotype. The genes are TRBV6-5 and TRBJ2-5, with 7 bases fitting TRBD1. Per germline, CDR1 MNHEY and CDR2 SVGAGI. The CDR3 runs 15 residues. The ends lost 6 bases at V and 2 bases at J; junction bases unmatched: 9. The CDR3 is CASSSRQGSQETQYF. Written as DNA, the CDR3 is TGTGCCAGCAGCTCGAGACAGGGCAGTCAAGAGACCCAGTACTTC.

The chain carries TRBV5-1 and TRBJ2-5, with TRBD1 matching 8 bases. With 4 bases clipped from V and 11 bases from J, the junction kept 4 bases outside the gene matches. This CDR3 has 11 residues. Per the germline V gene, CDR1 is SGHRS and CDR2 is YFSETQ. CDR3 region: CASSQTGVQYF. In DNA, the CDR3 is TGCGCCAGCAGCCAGACAGGGGTGCAGTACTTC.

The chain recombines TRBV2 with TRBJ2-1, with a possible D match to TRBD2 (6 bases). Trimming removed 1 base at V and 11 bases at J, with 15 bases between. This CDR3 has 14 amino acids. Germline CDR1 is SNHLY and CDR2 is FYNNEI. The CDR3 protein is CASSEVPRRGKQFF. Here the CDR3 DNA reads TGTGCCAGCAGTGAAGTCCCACGCCGGGGGAAGCAGTTCTTC.

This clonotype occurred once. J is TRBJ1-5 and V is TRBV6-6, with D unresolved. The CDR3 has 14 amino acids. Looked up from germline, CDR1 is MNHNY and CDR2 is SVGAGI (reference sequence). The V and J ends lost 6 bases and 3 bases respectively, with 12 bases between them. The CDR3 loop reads CASRPTRVNQPQHF. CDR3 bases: TGTGCCAGCAGACCCACACGGGTCAATCAGCCCCAGCATTTT.

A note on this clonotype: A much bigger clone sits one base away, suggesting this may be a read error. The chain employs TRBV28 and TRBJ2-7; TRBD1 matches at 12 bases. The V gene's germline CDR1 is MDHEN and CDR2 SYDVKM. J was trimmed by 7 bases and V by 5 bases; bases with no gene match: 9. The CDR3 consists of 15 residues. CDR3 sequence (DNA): TGTGCCAGCAGTAATCCGGGACAGGGGGCAAATGAGCAGTACTTC. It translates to CASSNPGQGANEQYF.

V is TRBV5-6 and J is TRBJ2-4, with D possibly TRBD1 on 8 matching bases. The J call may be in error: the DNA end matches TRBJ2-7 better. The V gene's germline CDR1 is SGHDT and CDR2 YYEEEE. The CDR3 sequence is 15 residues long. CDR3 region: CASNGQGGTSYEQYF. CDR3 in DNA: TGTGCCAGCAACGGACAGGGAGGGACCTCCTACGAGCAGTACTTC.

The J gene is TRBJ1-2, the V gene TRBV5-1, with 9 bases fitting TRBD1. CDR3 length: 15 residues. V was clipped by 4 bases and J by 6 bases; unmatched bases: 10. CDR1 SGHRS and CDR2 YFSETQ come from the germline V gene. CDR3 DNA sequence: TGCGCCAGCAGCCCTCGGCGGACAGGGGACCATGGCTACACCTTC. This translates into CASSPRRTGDHGYTF.

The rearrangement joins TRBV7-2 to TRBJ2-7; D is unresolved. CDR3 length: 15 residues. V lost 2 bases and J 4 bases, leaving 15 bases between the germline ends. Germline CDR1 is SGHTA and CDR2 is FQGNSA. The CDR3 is CASSLNSRVGYEQYF. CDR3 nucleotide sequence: TGTGCCAGCAGCTTAAATTCCCGGGTTGGGTACGAGCAGTACTTC.

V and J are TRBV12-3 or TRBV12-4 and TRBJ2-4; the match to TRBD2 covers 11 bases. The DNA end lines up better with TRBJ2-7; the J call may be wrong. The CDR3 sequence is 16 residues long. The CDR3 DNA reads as TGTGCCAGCAGTTTAGCTGATGGGACTAGCGGCTACGAGCAGTACTTC. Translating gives CASSLADGTSGYEQYF.